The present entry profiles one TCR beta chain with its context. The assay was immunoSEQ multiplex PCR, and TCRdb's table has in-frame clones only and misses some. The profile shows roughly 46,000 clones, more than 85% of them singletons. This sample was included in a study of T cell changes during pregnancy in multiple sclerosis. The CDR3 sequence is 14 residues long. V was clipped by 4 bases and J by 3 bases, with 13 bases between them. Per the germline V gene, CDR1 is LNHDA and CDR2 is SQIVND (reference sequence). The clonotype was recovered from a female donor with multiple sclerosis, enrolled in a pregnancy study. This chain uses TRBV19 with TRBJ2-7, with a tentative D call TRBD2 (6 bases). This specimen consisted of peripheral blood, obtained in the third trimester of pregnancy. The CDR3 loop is CASSTHQAGYEQYF. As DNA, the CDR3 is TGTGCCAGTAGTACTCACCAAGCGGGCTACGAGCAGTACTTC.